The sequence of this T cell receptor beta chain was determined in a study of T cell changes during pregnancy in multiple sclerosis (dated by TCRdb to 2018 to 2020). A note on the overall study: Changes in the T cell repertoire over the course of pregnancy were examined in this study in women with multiple sclerosis.

The CDR3, from cysteine to phenylalanine, totals 16 residues. Only the CDR3 DNA is retained, 48 bases long and in frame from the first base. CDR1 SGHVS and CDR2 FNYEAQ are derived from the germline V gene. V is cut by 1 base and J by 1 base, and the space between the germline ends is 11 bases. In the case of this clone: What antigen it recognizes has not been identified. No qualities accompany the bases; no much larger clone lies one base away.

The protocol used for the library was the immunoSEQ multiplex PCR assay. Held by TCRdb, this immuneACCESS table contains in-frame sequences only and omits some clones. Under half of the omission traces to an unresolved V gene where checked; the cause of the rest is unknown. The sample table holds under 80,000 clones, of which 88% were seen once. Of the sample, about 1.8% is held by the ten largest clones. Sequenced here: peripheral blood, sampled in the first trimester of pregnancy. The chain joins TRBV7-6 to TRBJ1-5; a confident D gene designation cannot be given. The receptor comes from a female donor with multiple sclerosis, enrolled in a pregnancy study. CDR3 region: CASSLVPAGSNQPQHF. At the DNA level, the sequence is TGTGCCAGCAGCTTAGTTCCAGCGGGGAGCAATCAGCCCCAGCATTTT.